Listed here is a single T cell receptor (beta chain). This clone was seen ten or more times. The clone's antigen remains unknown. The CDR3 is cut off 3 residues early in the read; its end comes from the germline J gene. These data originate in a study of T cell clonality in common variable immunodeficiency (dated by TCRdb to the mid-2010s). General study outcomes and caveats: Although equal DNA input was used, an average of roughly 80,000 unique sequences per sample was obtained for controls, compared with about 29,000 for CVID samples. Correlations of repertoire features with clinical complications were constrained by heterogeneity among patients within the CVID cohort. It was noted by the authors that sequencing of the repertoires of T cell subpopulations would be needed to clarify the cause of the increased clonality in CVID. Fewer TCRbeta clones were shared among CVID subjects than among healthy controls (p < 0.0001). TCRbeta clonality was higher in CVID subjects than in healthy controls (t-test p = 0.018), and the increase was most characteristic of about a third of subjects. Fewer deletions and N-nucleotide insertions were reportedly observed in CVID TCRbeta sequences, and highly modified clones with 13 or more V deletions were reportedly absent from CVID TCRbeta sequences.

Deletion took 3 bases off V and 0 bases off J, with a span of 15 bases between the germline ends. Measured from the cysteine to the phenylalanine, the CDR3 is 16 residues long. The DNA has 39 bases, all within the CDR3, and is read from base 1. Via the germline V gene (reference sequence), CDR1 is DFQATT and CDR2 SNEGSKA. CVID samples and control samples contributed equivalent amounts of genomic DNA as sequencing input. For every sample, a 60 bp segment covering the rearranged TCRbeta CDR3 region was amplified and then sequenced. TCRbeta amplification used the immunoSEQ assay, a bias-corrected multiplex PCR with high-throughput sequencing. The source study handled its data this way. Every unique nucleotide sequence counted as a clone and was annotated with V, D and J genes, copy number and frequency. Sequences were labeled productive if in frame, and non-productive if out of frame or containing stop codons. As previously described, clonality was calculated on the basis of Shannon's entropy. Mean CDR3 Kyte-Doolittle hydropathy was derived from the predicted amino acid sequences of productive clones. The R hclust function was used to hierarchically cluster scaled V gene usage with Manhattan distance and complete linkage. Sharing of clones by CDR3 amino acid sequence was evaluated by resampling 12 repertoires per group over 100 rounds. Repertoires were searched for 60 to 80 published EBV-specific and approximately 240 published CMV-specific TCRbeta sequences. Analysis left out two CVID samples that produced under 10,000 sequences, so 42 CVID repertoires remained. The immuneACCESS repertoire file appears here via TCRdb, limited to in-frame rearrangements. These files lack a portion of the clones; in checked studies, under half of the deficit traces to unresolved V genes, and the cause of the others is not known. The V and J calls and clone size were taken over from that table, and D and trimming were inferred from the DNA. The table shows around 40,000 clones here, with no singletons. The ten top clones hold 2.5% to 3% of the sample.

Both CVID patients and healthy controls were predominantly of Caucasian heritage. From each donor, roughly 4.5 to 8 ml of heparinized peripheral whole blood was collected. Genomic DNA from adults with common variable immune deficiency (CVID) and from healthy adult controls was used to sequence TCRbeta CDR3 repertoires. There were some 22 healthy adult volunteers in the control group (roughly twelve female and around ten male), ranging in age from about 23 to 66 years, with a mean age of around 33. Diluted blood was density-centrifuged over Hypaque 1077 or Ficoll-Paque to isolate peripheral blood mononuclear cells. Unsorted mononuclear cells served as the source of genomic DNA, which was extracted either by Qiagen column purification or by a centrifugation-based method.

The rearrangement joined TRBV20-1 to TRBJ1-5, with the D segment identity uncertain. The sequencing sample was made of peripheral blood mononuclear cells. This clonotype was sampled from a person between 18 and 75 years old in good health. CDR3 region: CSASRGGPYSNQPQHF. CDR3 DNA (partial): TGCAGTGCTAGCCGGGGAGGCCCGTATAGCAATCAGCCC.